This is a list of T cell receptor beta chains from one sample in a study of neoadjuvant anti-PD-1 for oral cavity cancer. Assay: immunoSEQ multiplex PCR; the TCRdb copy retains only in-frame clones and omits some. This sample has about 68,000 clones, with around 83% found just once. Sequenced here: PBMCs, sampled after nivolumab (anti-PD-1) treatment. These receptors originate from a person between 40 and 79 years old with oral cavity squamous cell carcinoma. CDR3s leave out the opening cysteine and the closing phenylalanine or tryptophan. Each record gives: J gene, V gene, CDR3 protein.

J gene: TRBJ2-7
V gene: TRBV5-1
CDR3 protein: ASSLEPTGVGYEQY

J gene: TRBJ1-2
V gene: TRBV7-3
CDR3 protein: ASSLSQGPAMGGYT

J gene: TRBJ2-3
V gene: TRBV27
CDR3 protein: ASSPRAGSDTQY

J gene: TRBJ1-1
V gene: TRBV19
CDR3 protein: ATVEAAGGYTEAF

J gene: TRBJ2-5
V gene: TRBV11-3
CDR3 protein: ASSSRQKETQY

J gene: TRBJ1-5
V gene: TRBV7-9
CDR3 protein: ASSSLGQGGNQPQH

J gene: TRBJ1-3
V gene: TRBV28
CDR3 protein: ASSLSQGAPSGNTIY

J gene: TRBJ2-1
V gene: TRBV10-3
CDR3 protein: AIGAEQF

J gene: TRBJ2-7
V gene: TRBV28
CDR3 protein: ASSFWTNSYEQY

J gene: TRBJ2-7
V gene: TRBV19
CDR3 protein: ASSGPGGVYEQY

J gene: TRBJ1-2
V gene: TRBV7-9
CDR3 protein: ASQGGDNGYT

J gene: TRBJ1-1
V gene: TRBV6-5
CDR3 protein: ASNPSSMNTEAF

J gene: TRBJ2-5
V gene: TRBV10-3
CDR3 protein: AISEEGLTKGTQY

J gene: TRBJ2-2
V gene: TRBV4-1
CDR3 protein: ASSQDRTAGGTGELF

J gene: TRBJ2-1
V gene: TRBV7-3
CDR3 protein: ASSLAGGMDEQF

J gene: TRBJ1-1
V gene: TRBV4-2
CDR3 protein: ASSQDGFGGNAF

J gene: TRBJ2-1
V gene: TRBV6-5
CDR3 protein: ASSLSWRPNEQF

J gene: TRBJ2-6
V gene: TRBV10-3
CDR3 protein: AISADRAGANVLT

J gene: TRBJ1-1
V gene: TRBV5-4
CDR3 protein: ASSLGQRDEAF

J gene: TRBJ2-2
V gene: TRBV9
CDR3 protein: ASSVDLNTGELF

J gene: TRBJ1-1
V gene: TRBV5-1
CDR3 protein: ASSLGTFSNTEAF

J gene: TRBJ2-7
V gene: TRBV28
CDR3 protein: ASSFATGVYEQY

J gene: TRBJ2-2
V gene: TRBV7-9
CDR3 protein: ATQLKGRDNTGELF

J gene: TRBJ1-5
V gene: TRBV2
CDR3 protein: ASSRGSNQPQH

J gene: TRBJ2-1
V gene: TRBV5-6
CDR3 protein: ASSLFVSPFSGQF

J gene: TRBJ1-5
V gene: TRBV6-1
CDR3 protein: ASLSGGNQPQH

J gene: TRBJ2-7
V gene: TRBV2
CDR3 protein: ASTSSGTGGAGVQY

J gene: TRBJ2-7
V gene: TRBV27
CDR3 protein: ASSQGPVQY

J gene: TRBJ2-2
V gene: TRBV10-3
CDR3 protein: ATGTGELF

J gene: TRBJ2-7
V gene: TRBV11-2
CDR3 protein: ASSLDGTSIYEQY

J gene: TRBJ1-2
V gene: TRBV6-5
CDR3 protein: ASSYSIFRMGGYT

J gene: TRBJ2-7
V gene: TRBV5-1
CDR3 protein: ASSLDEASYEQY

J gene: TRBJ2-5
V gene: TRBV30
CDR3 protein: AWSLTETQY

J gene: TRBJ2-1
V gene: TRBV4-2
CDR3 protein: ASSQVGTSGSAWNEQF

J gene: TRBJ1-4
V gene: TRBV2
CDR3 protein: ASRVQANEKLF

J gene: TRBJ2-2
V gene: TRBV4-1
CDR3 protein: ASSPDRGRIEELF

J gene: TRBJ2-4
V gene: TRBV25-1
CDR3 protein: ASSESSLAKNIQY